Below, one T cell receptor (beta chain) is given with its context. The antigen remains undetermined. An end of the junction differs from the germline gene, which may be a read error. Use of 60 Vbeta and 13 Jbeta primers characterized the PCR. Sequenced by immunoSEQ multiplex PCR; TCRdb stores in-frame clones only, minus some. The sample has fewer than 150,000 clones, 82% seen once. This entry is derived from a study of cytomegalovirus exposure and HLA in healthy donors. Notes on the study in general: Most TCR sequences were uncommon, yet certain public TCRs appeared in many donors. A highly shared variant cluster was judged a likely technical artifact.

Germline V gives CDR1 SQVTM, CDR2 ANQGSEA. The CDR3 is 14 amino acids. The sequenced material came from PBMCs. The receptor's source is a male donor in good health and CMV-seronegative. This chain uses TRBV29-1 with TRBJ2-3, with 10 bases aligning to TRBD2. CDR3 bases: TGCGGCGTGGACAGCGGGAGGGCCGGGGATACGCAGTATTTT. Translation: CGVDSGRAGDTQYF.